The 29 T cell receptor beta chains given below trace back to one sample, sequenced in a study of blood T cells in healthy people across ages. It was with a sample-barcoded 5' primer and a J-beta primer mix that a second PCR of about 7 to 12 cycles was run. TCRdb re-called the 5' RACE reads with MiXCR, one entry per CDR3 protein. The sample shows hundreds of thousands of distinct CDR3 sequences, about 21% of them seen only once. Specimen: blood. The receptors here all came from a man in his sixties or seventies in good health.

The V and J genes are TRBV7-3 and TRBJ2-1, with TRBD2 identical over 7 bases. The CDR3 extends over 18 amino acids. J was trimmed by 7 bases and V by 2 bases; bases with no gene match: 17. Looked up from germline, CDR1 is SGHTA and CDR2 is FQGTGA. CDR3 DNA: TGTGCCAGCAGCTTAGTCCCTATATCGGGGAGGGCCGGGAATGAGCAGTTCTTC. It codes for CASSLVPISGRAGNEQFF.

This chain connects TRBV7-2 to TRBJ2-1; TRBD2 matches 8 bases. J was trimmed by 4 bases and V by 0 bases; bases with no gene match: 5. This CDR3 region has 16 residues. Germline V CDR1 and CDR2: SGHTA, FQGNSA. The chain's CDR3 is CASSLAVLAGYNEQFF. The CDR3 DNA reads as TGTGCCAGCAGCTTAGCCGTCCTAGCGGGTTACAATGAGCAGTTCTTC.

V and J are TRBV18 and TRBJ2-3, with D maybe TRBD2 (5 bases). CDR1 is KGHSH, CDR2 LQKENI, per germline. There are 15 residues in the CDR3. V dropped 3 bases and J dropped 0 bases, with 10 bases sitting between them. The CDR3 loop is CASSPGKGSTDTQYF. Written as DNA, the CDR3 is TGTGCCAGCTCACCCGGGAAGGGAAGCACAGATACGCAGTATTTT.

This clonotype was seen more than once but under ten times. The genes are TRBV20-1 and TRBJ2-2, with 13 bases identical to TRBD2. Trimming took 6 bases from V and 4 from J; bases not matched to a gene: 8. Germline V gene sequence: CDR1 DFQATT, CDR2 SNEGSKA (reference sequence). This CDR3 has 16 amino acids. The CDR3 nucleotides are TGCAGTGCAGTAACCGGGACTAGCGGGATCACCGGGGAGCTGTTTTTT. This codes for CSAVTGTSGITGELFF.

In its sample, this clonotype was seen a few times. The J gene is TRBJ2-7, the V gene TRBV16; a possible D gene is TRBD2 (6 bases). Germline values: CDR1 KGHSY, CDR2 FQNENV. Trimming took off 4 bases at V and 5 bases at J, with 12 bases between the two ends. This CDR3 is 13 amino acids long. The DNA for the CDR3 is TGTGCCAGCAGCCCAAATGGGGGGAACGAGCAGTACTTC. Its translation is CASSPNGGNEQYF.

This chain joins TRBV28 and TRBJ1-1; no definite D call. This CDR3 is 17 amino acids long. With 0 bases removed from V and 4 bases from J, the gap between germline ends came to 18 bases. Germline CDR1 is MDHEN and CDR2 is SYDVKM. The CDR3 nucleotides read TGTGCCAGCAGTTTATGGGGGATTTCAGGAGTGGTCACTGAAGCTTTCTTT. This sequence encodes CASSLWGISGVVTEAFF. The full variable domain, with the rest looked up from reference TRBV28 and TRBJ1-1, is DVKVTQSSRYLVKRTGEKVFLECVQDMDHENMFWYRQDPGLGLRLIYFSYDVKMKEKGDIPEGYSVSREKKERFSLILESASTNQTSMYLCASSLWGISGVVTEAFFGQGTRLTVV.

V and J are TRBV27 and TRBJ2-7; TRBD1 matches 7 bases. The junction had 6 bases not matched to a gene; V was cut back by 5 bases and J by 2 bases. This CDR3 has 14 residues. The V gene's germline CDR1 is MNHEY and CDR2 SMNVEV (reference sequence). The CDR3 sequence is CASSPGTDTYEQYF. The CDR3, as DNA: TGTGCCAGCAGTCCCGGGACAGATACCTACGAGCAGTACTTC.

This clonotype was seen more than once but under ten times. The V call is TRBV4-3, the J call TRBJ2-7; D possibly corresponds to TRBD2 (5 bases). Trimming took 1 base from V and 0 from J, leaving 10 bases between them. CDR3 size: 15 residues. Germline CDR1 is LGHNA and CDR2 is YSLEER. DNA of the CDR3: TGCGCCAGCAGCCAAGGGAGCGGCCCCTCCTACGAGCAGTACTTC. It specifies CASSQGSGPSYEQYF.

This clonotype was counted only a few times. The V and J genes are TRBV7-2 and TRBJ2-3; D remains unclear. This CDR3 is built from 13 residues. From germline, CDR1 is SGHTA and CDR2 FQGNSA. The germline V and J ends were trimmed by 0 bases and 4 bases, with 5 bases remaining between them. The CDR3 loop reads CASSLAPADTQYF. The CDR3 bases are TGTGCCAGCAGCTTAGCGCCCGCAGATACGCAGTATTTT.

This chain uses TRBV7-2 with TRBJ2-3, with 8 nucleotides matching TRBD1. The CDR3 length is 16 residues. Germline CDR1 is SGHTA and CDR2 is FQGNSA. The V segment lost 6 bases and the J segment 1 base; nucleotides outside the gene matches: 9. CDR3 bases: TGTGCCAGCAGATCCGACAGGGGACCCGGCACAGATACGCAGTATTTT. This sequence encodes CASRSDRGPGTDTQYF. The entire variable domain, with the rest obtained from reference TRBV7-2 and TRBJ2-3, is as follows: GAGVSQSPSNKVTEKGKDVELRCDPISGHTALYWYRQSLGQGLEFLIYFQGNSAPDKSGLPSDRFSAERTGGSVSTLTIQRTQQEDSAVYLCASRSDRGPGTDTQYFGPGTRLTVL.

V gene TRBV15 combines with J gene TRBJ2-1; 7 bases map to TRBD2. Germline-derived CDR1 and CDR2 are LNHNV and YYDKDF (reference sequence). The CDR3 loop spans 16 amino acids. Losses at the gene ends were 0 bases for V and 7 bases for J; bases not matched to a gene: 9. The CDR3 DNA follows: TGTGCCACCAGCAGAGATCCGGCGGGAGTTGGTAATGAGCAGTTCTTC. Translation: CATSRDPAGVGNEQFF. Complete variable domain (other parts from reference TRBV15 and TRBJ2-1): DAMVIQNPRYQVTQFGKPVTLSCSQTLNHNVMYWYQQKSSQAPKLLFHYYDKDFNNEADTPDNFQSRRPNTSFCFLDIRSPGLGDTAMYLCATSRDPAGVGNEQFFGPGTRLTVL.

This clonotype was detected only a few times. The chain couples TRBV6-5 to TRBJ1-1; 8 positions agree with TRBD1. The CDR3 length is 13 residues. CDR1 and CDR2 from the germline V gene are MNHEY and SVGAGI. V was pared by 6 bases and J by 5 bases, with 5 bases of the junction left unmatched. CDR3 residues: CASRGQAGTEAFF. Written as DNA, the CDR3 is TGTGCCAGCAGGGGACAGGCCGGGACTGAAGCTTTCTTT.

This clonotype was picked up a small number of times. The J gene is TRBJ1-1, the V gene TRBV3-1, with D maybe TRBD1 (6 bases). V was cut by 4 bases and J by 4 bases, with 10 bases left in between. This CDR3 comprises 13 residues. Germline CDR1 and CDR2: LGHDT and YNNKEL (reference sequence). The CDR3 here is CASSPMGATEAFF. Written as DNA, the CDR3 is TGTGCCAGCAGCCCGATGGGGGCCACTGAAGCTTTCTTT.

The V gene is TRBV4-1, the J gene TRBJ2-7, with TRBD1 matching over 12 bases. This CDR3 spans 15 amino acids. The trim removed 3 bases at V and 6 bases at J, leaving 6 bases unmatched. CDR1 is MGHRA and CDR2 is YSYEKL in the germline V gene. The CDR3 sequence is CASSHLGTGGLEQYF. CDR3 nucleotide sequence: TGCGCCAGCAGCCACCTCGGGACAGGGGGCCTCGAGCAGTACTTC.

This clonotype was counted at least ten times. The rearrangement links TRBV7-2 to TRBJ1-2; 7 bases align to TRBD1. Trimming cost V 7 bases and J 2 bases; bases outside gene matches: 4. From germline, CDR1 is SGHTA and CDR2 FQGNSA. The CDR3 loop spans 13 amino acids. The CDR3 is CASKKGQNYGYTF. Written as DNA, the CDR3 is TGTGCCAGCAAAAAGGGACAGAACTATGGCTACACCTTC.

A note on this clonotype: A much larger clone lies one base from this, so it may be a read error. The V call is TRBV4-1, the J call TRBJ2-7, with D possibly matching TRBD2 (6 bases). The V end was cut by 1 base, the J end by 5 bases, with 15 bases between. The CDR3 extends over 15 amino acids. The germline gives CDR1 MGHRA, CDR2 YSYEKL. The CDR3 spells CASSQGLVGVNEQYF. CDR3 bases: TGCGCCAGCAGCCAAGGACTAGTGGGAGTGAACGAGCAGTACTTC.

This clonotype was seen ten or more times. V is TRBV4-3 and J is TRBJ2-3; TRBD2 agrees at 9 bases. CDR1 and CDR2 (germline): LGHNA, YSLEER. The trim removed 4 bases at V and 6 bases at J, leaving 8 bases unmatched. There are 15 residues in the CDR3. This CDR3 reads CASSRGGLAGDTQYF. CDR3 sequence (DNA): TGCGCCAGCAGCCGAGGGGGGCTAGCGGGGGATACGCAGTATTTT.

This clonotype was seen a few times. The chain carries TRBV12-3 or TRBV12-4 and TRBJ2-5; TRBD2 matches 8 bases. Germline trimming cut 5 bases from V and 0 bases from J; bases unmatched to any gene: 8. CDR3 length equals 16 residues. CDR3 amino acids: CASSNQLAEDQETQYF. The CDR3 DNA sequence: TGTGCCAGCAGTAACCAACTAGCGGAAGACCAAGAGACCCAGTACTTC.

This clonotype was observed a handful of times. The rearrangement joins TRBV7-2 to TRBJ1-1; a possible D gene is TRBD1 (5 bases). Germline values: CDR1 SGHTA, CDR2 FQGNSA. The CDR3 runs 15 residues. Deletions cut 5 bases from V and 0 bases from J, with 13 bases between. For the CDR3, the DNA is TGTGCCAGCAGCCCTTCCCTGACAGTGAACACTGAAGCTTTCTTT. Translated, it gives CASSPSLTVNTEAFF.

The chain joins TRBV28 to TRBJ1-4; D uncertain. V was cut by 5 bases and J by 0 bases, with 10 bases left in between. The germline V gene has CDR1 MDHEN and CDR2 SYDVKM. This CDR3 has 15 residues. The CDR3 DNA sequence: TGTGCCAGCAGTGTGTCGTTGGCAACTAATGAAAAACTGTTTTTT. Residues: CASSVSLATNEKLFF.

This clonotype appeared many times. The chain joins TRBV28 to TRBJ2-7; D is unresolved. CDR1 is MDHEN, CDR2 SYDVKM, per germline. Trimming took off 0 bases at V and 6 bases at J, with 3 bases between the two ends. The CDR3 runs to 11 residues. The CDR3 reads CASSLWGEQYF. The CDR3 nucleotides read TGTGCCAGCAGTTTATGGGGCGAGCAGTACTTC.

The rearrangement links TRBV20-1 to TRBJ2-3; 7 bases match TRBD2. This CDR3 contains 16 residues. Germline V gives CDR1 DFQATT, CDR2 SNEGSKA (reference sequence). Trimming removed 0 bases from V and 3 bases from J; junction bases left unmatched: 9. The CDR3 reads CSARDPGGSQTDTQYF. The CDR3 coding sequence is TGCAGTGCTAGAGATCCGGGCGGGAGTCAAACAGATACGCAGTATTTT.

This chain links TRBV6-2 or TRBV6-3 with TRBJ2-3, with 7 bases identical to TRBD2. Losses at the gene ends were 6 bases for V and 11 bases for J; bases not matched to a gene: 11. The CDR3 runs 13 residues. CDR1 and CDR2 from the germline V gene are MNHEY and SVGEGT. The CDR3 DNA follows: TGTGCCAGCAGCGATCCGCGCGGGAGTAAGCAGTATTTT. Its protein product is CASSDPRGSKQYF.

This clonotype was seen a few times. CDR3 DNA: TGTGCCACCAGTGATTTAGGGACAGCCAAACGAAGCAATCAGCCCCAGCATTTT. Translated: CATSDLGTAKRSNQPQHF. The rearrangement uses TRBV24-1 and TRBJ1-5; 7 bases match TRBD1. Per the germline V gene, CDR1 is KGHDR and CDR2 is SFDVKD. Losses at the gene ends were 1 base for V and 1 base for J; bases not matched to a gene: 9. This CDR3 contains 18 residues.

CDR3 DNA sequence: TGTGCCAGCTGGGCGCGGGAGTTGGACAATGAGCAGTTCTTC. Translated: CASWARELDNEQFF. The chain joins TRBV12-3 or TRBV12-4 to TRBJ2-5; 7 bases fit TRBD2. The closer fit of TRBJ2-1 to the DNA end suggests the J call may be wrong. The CDR3 consists of 14 residues.

The V gene is TRBV12-3 or TRBV12-4, the J gene TRBJ2-2, with 14 bases lining up with TRBD2. This CDR3 has 17 amino acids. V was pared by 6 bases and J by 3 bases, with 6 bases of the junction left unmatched. The CDR3 DNA follows: TGTGCCAGCAGCCGACTAGCGGGAGGGTCCGACACCGGGGAGCTGTTTTTT. Translated, it gives CASSRLAGGSDTGELFF.

This clonotype was seen a few times. This chain uses TRBV2 with TRBJ2-3; TRBD1 matches 9 bases. The CDR3 is 13 residues long. V lost 5 bases, J lost 4 bases, and 1 base stayed unmatched. Germline V gene sequence: CDR1 SNHLY, CDR2 FYNNEI. In DNA form, the CDR3 reads TGTGCCAGCAGTCGGGACAGGGCAGATACGCAGTATTTT. This sequence encodes CASSRDRADTQYF.

The chain carries TRBV10-3 and TRBJ1-2; maybe TRBD1 (6 bases). V was pared by 2 bases and J by 4 bases, with 14 bases between. The germline CDR1 and CDR2 sequences are ENHRY and SYGVKD. This CDR3 region has 15 residues. CDR3 in DNA: TGTGCCATCAGTGAGGGACAGCGAGGGGTCTATGGCTACACCTTC. Its protein product is CAISEGQRGVYGYTF.

The V and J genes are TRBV4-1 and TRBJ1-1; possibly TRBD1 for D (6 bases). The CDR3 is 15 amino acids. With 2 bases removed from V and 1 base from J, the gap between germline ends came to 11 bases. Germline V gene data show CDR1 as MGHRA and CDR2 as YSYEKL. CDR3 nucleotide sequence: TGCGCCAGCAGCCAACGCCCGGGGGCGAACACTGAAGCTTTCTTT. This codes for CASSQRPGANTEAFF.